This TCR beta chain derives from a study of blood T cell repertoires in COVID-19. The CDR3 length is 13 residues. V lost 1 base to trimming and J lost 7 bases, with 11 bases between them. The V gene's germline CDR1 is SGHKS and CDR2 YYEKEE (reference sequence). Those enrolled, adults aged roughly 18 to 89 years, came from fewer than 25 US areas. All recovered Cohort 3 donors got two negative PCRs, got clearance, or saw symptom resolution. Measured with immunoSEQ multiplex PCR; TCRdb has only the in-frame clones, and not every one. The table has some 270,000 clones, around 90% seen once. This chain joins TRBV5-5 and TRBJ1-2, with D uncertain. The sequencing sample was made of PBMCs or T cells enriched from blood (not recorded which). The origin of this receptor is a middle-aged woman who had recovered from COVID-19. CDR3: CASSLSVQGGYTF. Here the CDR3 DNA reads TGTGCCAGCAGCTTGAGCGTCCAAGGTGGCTACACCTTC. The full variable domain, completed using reference TRBV5-5 and TRBJ1-2, is DAGVTQSPTHLIKTRGQQVTLRCSPISGHKSVSWYQQVLGQGPQFIFQYYEKEERGRGNFPDRFSARQFPNYSSELNVNALLLGDSALYLCASSLSVQGGYTFGSGTRLTVV.